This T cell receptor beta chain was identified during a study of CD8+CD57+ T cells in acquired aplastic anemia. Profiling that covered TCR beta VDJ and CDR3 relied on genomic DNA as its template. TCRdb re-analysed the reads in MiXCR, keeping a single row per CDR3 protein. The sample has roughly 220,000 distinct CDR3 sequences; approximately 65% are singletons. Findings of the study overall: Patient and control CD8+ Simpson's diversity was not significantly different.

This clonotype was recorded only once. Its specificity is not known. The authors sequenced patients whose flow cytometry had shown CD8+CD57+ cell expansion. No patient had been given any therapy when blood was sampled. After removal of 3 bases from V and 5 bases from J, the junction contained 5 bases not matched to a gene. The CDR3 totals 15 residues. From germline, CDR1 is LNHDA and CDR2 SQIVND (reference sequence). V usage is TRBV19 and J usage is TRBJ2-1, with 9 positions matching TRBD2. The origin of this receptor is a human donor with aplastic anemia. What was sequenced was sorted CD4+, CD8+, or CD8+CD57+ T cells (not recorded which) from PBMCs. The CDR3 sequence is CASSIRGLAHNEQFF. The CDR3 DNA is TGTGCCAGTAGTATTCGGGGACTAGCTCACAATGAGCAGTTCTTC.